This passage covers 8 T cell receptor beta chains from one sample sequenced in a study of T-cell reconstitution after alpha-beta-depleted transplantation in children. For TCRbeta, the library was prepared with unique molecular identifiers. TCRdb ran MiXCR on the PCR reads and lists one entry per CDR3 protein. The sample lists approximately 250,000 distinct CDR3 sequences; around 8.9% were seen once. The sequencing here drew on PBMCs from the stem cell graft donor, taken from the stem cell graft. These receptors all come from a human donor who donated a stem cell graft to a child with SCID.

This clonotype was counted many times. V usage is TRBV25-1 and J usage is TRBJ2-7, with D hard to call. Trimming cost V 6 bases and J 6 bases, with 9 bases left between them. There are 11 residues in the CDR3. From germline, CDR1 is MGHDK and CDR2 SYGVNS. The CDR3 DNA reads TGTGCCAGCAGGGAGCGATTCGAGCAGTACTTC. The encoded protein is CASRERFEQYF.

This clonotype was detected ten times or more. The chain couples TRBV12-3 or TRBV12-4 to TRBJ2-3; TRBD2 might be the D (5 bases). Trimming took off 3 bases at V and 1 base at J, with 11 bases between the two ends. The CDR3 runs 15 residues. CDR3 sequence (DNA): TGTGCCAGCAGTTTGGCTAGCTCTGGCACAGATACGCAGTATTTT. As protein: CASSLASSGTDTQYF.

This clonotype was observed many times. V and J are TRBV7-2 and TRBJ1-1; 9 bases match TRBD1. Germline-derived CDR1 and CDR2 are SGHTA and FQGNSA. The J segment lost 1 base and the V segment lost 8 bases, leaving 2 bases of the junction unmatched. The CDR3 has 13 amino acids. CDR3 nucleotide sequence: TGTGCCAGCCTACAGGGGGCGAACACTGAAGCTTTCTTT. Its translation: CASLQGANTEAFF. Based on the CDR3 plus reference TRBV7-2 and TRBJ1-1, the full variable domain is GAGVSQSPSNKVTEKGKDVELRCDPISGHTALYWYRQSLGQGLEFLIYFQGNSAPDKSGLPSDRFSAERTGGSVSTLTIQRTQQEDSAVYLCASLQGANTEAFFGQGTRLTVV.

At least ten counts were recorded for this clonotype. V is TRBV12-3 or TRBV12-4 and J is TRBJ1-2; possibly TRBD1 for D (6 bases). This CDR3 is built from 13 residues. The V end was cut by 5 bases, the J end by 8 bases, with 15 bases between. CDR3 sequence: CASSAGVAGGYTF. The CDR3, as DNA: TGTGCCAGCAGTGCAGGGGTGGCGGGGGGCTACACCTTC.

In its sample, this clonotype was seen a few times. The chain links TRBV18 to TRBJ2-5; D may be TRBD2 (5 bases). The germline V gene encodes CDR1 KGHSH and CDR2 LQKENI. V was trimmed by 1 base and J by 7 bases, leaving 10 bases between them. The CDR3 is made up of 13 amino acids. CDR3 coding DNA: TGTGCCAGCTCACCACAGGGAGAAGGGACCCAGTACTTC. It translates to CASSPQGEGTQYF.

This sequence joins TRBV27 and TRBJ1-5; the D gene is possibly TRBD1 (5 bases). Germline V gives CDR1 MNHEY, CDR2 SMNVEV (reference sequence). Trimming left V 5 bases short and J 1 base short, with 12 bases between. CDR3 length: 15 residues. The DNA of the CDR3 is TGTGCCAGCAGTAGCAGGGTAGGGAGCAATCAGCCCCAGCATTTT. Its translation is CASSSRVGSNQPQHF.

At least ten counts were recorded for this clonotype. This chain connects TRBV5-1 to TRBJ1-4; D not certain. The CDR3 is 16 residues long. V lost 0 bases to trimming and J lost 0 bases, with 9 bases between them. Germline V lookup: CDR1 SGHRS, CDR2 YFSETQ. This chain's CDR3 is CASSLEPQTTNEKLFF. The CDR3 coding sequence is TGCGCCAGCAGCTTGGAACCCCAGACAACTAATGAAAAACTGTTTTTT.

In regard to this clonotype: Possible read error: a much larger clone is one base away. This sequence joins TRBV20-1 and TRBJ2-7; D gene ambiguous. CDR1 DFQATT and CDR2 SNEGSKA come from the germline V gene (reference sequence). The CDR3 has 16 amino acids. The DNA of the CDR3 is TGCTGTGCTAGGAAGGCCGGTGTCTCGAGCTCCTACGAGCAGTACTTC. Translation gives CCARKAGVSSSYEQYF.